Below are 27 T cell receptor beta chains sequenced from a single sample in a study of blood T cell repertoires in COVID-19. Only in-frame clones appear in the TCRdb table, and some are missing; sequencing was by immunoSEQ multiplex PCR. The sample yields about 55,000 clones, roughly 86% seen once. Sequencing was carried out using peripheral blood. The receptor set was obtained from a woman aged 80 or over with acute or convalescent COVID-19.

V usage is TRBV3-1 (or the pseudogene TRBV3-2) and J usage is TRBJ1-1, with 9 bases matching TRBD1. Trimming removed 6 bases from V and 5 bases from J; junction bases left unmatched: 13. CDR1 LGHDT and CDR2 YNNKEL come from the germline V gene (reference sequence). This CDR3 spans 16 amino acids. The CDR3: CASSRTGTGSGTEAFF. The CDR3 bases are TGTGCCAGCAGTCGGACCGGGACAGGGTCGGGGACTGAAGCTTTCTTT.

CDR3: CASSQETGDPFEGGYTF. Written as DNA, the CDR3 is TGCGCCAGCAGCCAAGAAACAGGGGACCCTTTCGAGGGTGGCTACACCTTC. V and J are TRBV4-1 and TRBJ1-2; 7 bases agree with TRBD1. CDR3 length: 17 residues. J lost 7 bases, V lost 0 bases, and 14 bases had no gene match. Germline V gene lookup returns CDR1 MGHRA and CDR2 YSYEKL.

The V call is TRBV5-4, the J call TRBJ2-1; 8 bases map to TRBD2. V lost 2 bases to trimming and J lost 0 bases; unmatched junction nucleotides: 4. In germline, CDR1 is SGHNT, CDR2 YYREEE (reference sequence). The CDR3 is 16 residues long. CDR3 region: CASSLLAASSYNEQFF. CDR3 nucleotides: TGTGCCAGCAGCTTACTAGCGGCGAGCTCCTACAATGAGCAGTTCTTC.

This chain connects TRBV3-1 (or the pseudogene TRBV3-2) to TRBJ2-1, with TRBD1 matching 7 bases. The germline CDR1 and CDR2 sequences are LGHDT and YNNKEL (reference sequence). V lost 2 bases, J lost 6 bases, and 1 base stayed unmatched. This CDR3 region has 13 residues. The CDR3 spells CASSQRTGNEQFF. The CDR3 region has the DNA TGTGCCAGCAGCCAACGGACAGGCAATGAGCAGTTCTTC.

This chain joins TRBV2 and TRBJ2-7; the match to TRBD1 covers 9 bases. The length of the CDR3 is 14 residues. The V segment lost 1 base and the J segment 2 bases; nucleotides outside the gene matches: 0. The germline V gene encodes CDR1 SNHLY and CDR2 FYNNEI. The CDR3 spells CASSEGQGAYEQYF. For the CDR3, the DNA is TGTGCCAGCAGTGAAGGACAGGGGGCCTACGAGCAGTACTTC.

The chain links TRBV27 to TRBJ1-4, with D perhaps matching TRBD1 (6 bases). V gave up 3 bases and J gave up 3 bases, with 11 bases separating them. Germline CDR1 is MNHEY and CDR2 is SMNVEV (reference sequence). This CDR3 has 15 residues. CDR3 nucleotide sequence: TGTGCCAGCAGTTTGTCGAGGGGGTCTAATGAAAAACTGTTTTTT. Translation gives CASSLSRGSNEKLFF.

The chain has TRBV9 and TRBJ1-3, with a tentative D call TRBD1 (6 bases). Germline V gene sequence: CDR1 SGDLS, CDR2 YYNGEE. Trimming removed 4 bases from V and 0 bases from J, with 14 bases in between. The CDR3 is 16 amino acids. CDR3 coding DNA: TGTGCCAGCAGCATAAACAACAGGGTCTCTGGAAACACCATATATTTT. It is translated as CASSINNRVSGNTIYF. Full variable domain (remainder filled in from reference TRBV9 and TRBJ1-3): DSGVTQTPKHLITATGQRVTLRCSPRSGDLSVYWYQQSLDQGLQFLIQYYNGEERAKGNILERFSAQQFPDLHSELNLSSLELGDSALYFCASSINNRVSGNTIYFGEGSWLTVV.

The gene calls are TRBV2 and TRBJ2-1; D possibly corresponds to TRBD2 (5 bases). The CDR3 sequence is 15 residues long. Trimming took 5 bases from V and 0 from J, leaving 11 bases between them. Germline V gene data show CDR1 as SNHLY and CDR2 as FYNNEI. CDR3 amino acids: CASSSGRSSYNEQFF. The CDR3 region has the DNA TGTGCCAGCAGTAGCGGAAGGAGCTCCTACAATGAGCAGTTCTTC.

CDR3 amino acids: CASISDRAVRGYTF. In DNA, the CDR3 is TGTGCCAGCATCTCTGACAGGGCGGTGAGAGGCTACACCTTC. The gene calls are TRBV28 and TRBJ1-2; 7 nucleotides match TRBD1. CDR3 length equals 14 residues. The junction had 13 bases not matched to a gene; V was cut back by 7 bases and J by 8 bases. The germline V gene has CDR1 MDHEN and CDR2 SYDVKM.

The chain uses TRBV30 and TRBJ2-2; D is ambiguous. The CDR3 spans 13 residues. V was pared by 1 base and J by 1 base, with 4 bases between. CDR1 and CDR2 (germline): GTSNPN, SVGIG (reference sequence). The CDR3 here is CAWSGGNTGELFF. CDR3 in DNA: TGTGCCTGGAGTGGAGGGAACACCGGGGAGCTGTTTTTT.

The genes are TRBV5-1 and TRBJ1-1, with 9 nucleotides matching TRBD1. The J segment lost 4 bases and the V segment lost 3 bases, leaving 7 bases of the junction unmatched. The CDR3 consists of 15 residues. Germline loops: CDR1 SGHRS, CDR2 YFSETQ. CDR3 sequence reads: CASSSTGGWGTEAFF. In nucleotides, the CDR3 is TGCGCCAGCAGCTCAACAGGGGGCTGGGGCACTGAAGCTTTCTTT.

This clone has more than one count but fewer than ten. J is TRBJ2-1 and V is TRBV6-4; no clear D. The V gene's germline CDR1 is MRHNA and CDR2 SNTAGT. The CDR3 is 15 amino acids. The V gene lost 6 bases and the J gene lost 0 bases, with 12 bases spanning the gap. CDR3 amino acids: CASSVDTGSYNEQFF. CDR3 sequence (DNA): TGTGCCAGCAGCGTTGACACTGGCTCCTACAATGAGCAGTTCTTC.

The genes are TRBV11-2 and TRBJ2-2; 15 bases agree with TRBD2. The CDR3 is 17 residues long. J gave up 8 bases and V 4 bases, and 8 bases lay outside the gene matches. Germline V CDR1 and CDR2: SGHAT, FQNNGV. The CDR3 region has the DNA TGTGCCAGCAGCTCACGAATAGGACTAGCGGGAGGGGGGGAGCTGTTTTTT. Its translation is CASSSRIGLAGGGELFF.

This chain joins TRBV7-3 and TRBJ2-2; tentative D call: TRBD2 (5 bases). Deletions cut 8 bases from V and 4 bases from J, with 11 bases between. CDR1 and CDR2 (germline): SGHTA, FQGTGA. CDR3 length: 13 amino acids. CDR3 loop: CASGSSSTGELFF. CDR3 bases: TGTGCCAGCGGGAGTAGCAGCACCGGGGAGCTGTTTTTT.

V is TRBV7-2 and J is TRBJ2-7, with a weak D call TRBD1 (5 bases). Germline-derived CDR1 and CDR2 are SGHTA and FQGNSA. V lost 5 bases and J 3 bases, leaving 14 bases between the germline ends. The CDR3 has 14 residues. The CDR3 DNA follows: TGTGCCAGCAGCCCCCAAGTTAGGGGCTACGAGCAGTACTTC. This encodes CASSPQVRGYEQYF.

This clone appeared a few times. The CDR3 bases are TGTGCCAGCACCCGAGATATGGTTAGTGGAAACACCATATATTTT. Its protein product is CASTRDMVSGNTIYF. The chain has TRBV2 and TRBJ1-3, with unresolved D. CDR3 length equals 15 residues. V dropped 7 bases and J dropped 3 bases, with 16 bases sitting between them. Germline values: CDR1 SNHLY, CDR2 FYNNEI.

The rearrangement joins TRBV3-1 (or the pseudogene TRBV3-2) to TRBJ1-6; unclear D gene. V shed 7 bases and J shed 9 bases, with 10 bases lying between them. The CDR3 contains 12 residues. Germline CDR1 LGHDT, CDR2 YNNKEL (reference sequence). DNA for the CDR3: TGTGCCAGCAAGGAGGGTGTTTCACCCCTCCACTTT. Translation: CASKEGVSPLHF.

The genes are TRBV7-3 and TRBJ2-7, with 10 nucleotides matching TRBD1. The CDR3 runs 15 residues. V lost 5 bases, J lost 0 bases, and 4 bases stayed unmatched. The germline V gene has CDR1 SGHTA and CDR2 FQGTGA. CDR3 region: CASSKDRGSSYEQYF. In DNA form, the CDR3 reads TGTGCCAGCAGCAAGGACAGGGGGAGCTCCTACGAGCAGTACTTC.

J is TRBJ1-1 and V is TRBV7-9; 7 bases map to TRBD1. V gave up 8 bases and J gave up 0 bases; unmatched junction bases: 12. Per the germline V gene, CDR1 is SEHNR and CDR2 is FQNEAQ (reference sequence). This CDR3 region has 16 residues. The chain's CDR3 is CASVSAGGNMNTEAFF. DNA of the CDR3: TGTGCCAGCGTTTCTGCAGGGGGGAACATGAACACTGAAGCTTTCTTT.

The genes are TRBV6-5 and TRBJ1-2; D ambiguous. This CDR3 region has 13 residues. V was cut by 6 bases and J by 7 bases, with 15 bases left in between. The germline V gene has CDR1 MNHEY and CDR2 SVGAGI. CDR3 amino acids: CASSLAGVGGYTF. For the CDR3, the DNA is TGTGCCAGCAGCCTCGCCGGGGTGGGTGGCTACACCTTC.

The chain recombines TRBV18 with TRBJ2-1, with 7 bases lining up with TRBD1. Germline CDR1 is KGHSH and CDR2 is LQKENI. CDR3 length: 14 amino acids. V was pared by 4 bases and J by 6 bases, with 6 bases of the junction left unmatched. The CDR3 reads CASSQTGTVNEQFF. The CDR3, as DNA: TGTGCCAGCTCACAGACAGGGACGGTCAATGAGCAGTTCTTC.

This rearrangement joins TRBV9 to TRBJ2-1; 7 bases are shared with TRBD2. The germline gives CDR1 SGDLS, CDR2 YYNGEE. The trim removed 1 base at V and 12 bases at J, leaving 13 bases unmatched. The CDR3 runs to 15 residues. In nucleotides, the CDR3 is TGTGCCAGCAGCGTATCCCCGAACAGCGGGGAGGTGCAGTTCTTC. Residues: CASSVSPNSGEVQFF.

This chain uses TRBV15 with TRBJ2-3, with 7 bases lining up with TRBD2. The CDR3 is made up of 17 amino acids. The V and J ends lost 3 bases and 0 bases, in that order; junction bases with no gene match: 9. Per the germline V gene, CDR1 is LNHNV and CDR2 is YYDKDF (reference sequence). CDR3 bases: TGTGCCACCAGCAGGGGTGGACTAGTCCTTAGCACAGATACGCAGTATTTT. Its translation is CATSRGGLVLSTDTQYF.

The CDR3 loop is CASSLSFTGGETQYF. In DNA, the CDR3 is TGCGCCAGCAGCTTGTCATTTACAGGGGGAGAGACCCAGTACTTC. The chain uses TRBV5-1 and TRBJ2-5; TRBD1 matches 8 bases. V dropped 1 base and J dropped 4; count of bases not matched to a gene: 6. Germline V gene sequence: CDR1 SGHRS, CDR2 YFSETQ. This CDR3 has 15 residues.

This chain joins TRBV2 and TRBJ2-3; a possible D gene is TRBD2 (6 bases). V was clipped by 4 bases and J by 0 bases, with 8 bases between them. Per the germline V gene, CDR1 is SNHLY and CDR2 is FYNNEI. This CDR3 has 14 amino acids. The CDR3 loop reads CASSGGLSTDTQYF. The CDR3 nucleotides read TGTGCCAGCAGTGGGGGACTTAGCACAGATACGCAGTATTTT.

DNA for the CDR3: TGTGCCAGCAGCCAAGTAGTACAGGGGAATTCACCCCTCCACTTT. Its protein product is CASSQVVQGNSPLHF. The rearrangement joins TRBV3-1 (or the pseudogene TRBV3-2) to TRBJ1-6, with 7 bases aligning to TRBD1. The CDR3 consists of 15 residues. Losses at the gene ends were 1 base for V and 7 bases for J; bases not matched to a gene: 4. In germline, CDR1 is LGHDT, CDR2 YNNKEL (reference sequence).

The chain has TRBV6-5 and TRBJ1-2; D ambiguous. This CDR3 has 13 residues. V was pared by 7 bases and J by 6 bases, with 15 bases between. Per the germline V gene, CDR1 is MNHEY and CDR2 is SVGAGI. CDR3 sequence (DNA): TGTGCCAGCAATCCCGGAGTTAGGAATGGCTACACCTTC. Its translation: CASNPGVRNGYTF.